Many counts were recorded for the clone carrying this TCR beta chain. This record belongs to a study of T cells after yellow fever vaccination. TCRdb re-called the 5' RACE reads through MiXCR, storing one row per CDR3 protein. The sample yields 200,000 to 300,000 distinct CDR3 sequences, roughly 6.8% seen once. The V gene lost 0 bases and the J gene lost 0 bases, with 6 bases spanning the gap. This CDR3 has 14 amino acids. CDR1 and CDR2 (germline): SGHRS, YFSETQ. This clonotype originated in a man aged 25 to 40 who received the YFV17D yellow fever vaccine. This specimen consisted of CD4+ T cells sorted from PBMCs, obtained on the day of the yellow fever booster vaccination. This chain joins TRBV5-1 and TRBJ1-1, with D tentatively TRBD1 (5 bases). The CDR3 nucleotides read TGCGCCAGCAGCTTGGCAGGGATGAACACTGAAGCTTTCTTT. Protein product: CASSLAGMNTEAFF.